This T cell receptor (beta chain) emerged from a study of blood T cell repertoires in COVID-19. TCRdb keeps only in-frame clones here, not all; method: immunoSEQ multiplex PCR. Among roughly 180,000 clones listed, more than 80% were seen once. Per the germline V gene, CDR1 is KGHSY and CDR2 is FQNENV. The V end lost 2 bases, the J end lost 5 bases, and 9 bases lay between the germline ends. The CDR3 is 13 residues long. Cohort 3 donors were reported recovered after two negative PCRs, clearance, or symptom resolution. V and J are TRBV16 and TRBJ1-1; TRBD1 might be the D (5 bases). This receptor was obtained from a man in his forties or fifties who had recovered from COVID-19. Sequenced: PBMCs or T cells enriched from blood (not recorded which). CDR3 sequence: CASSQTGRTEAFF. CDR3 bases: TGTGCCAGCAGCCAAACAGGCCGGACTGAAGCTTTCTTT.